The 18 T cell receptor beta chains listed next were all sequenced from one sample in a study of long-term antiretroviral therapy in people with HIV. Researchers report immunoSEQ v3.0 was run at survey level. Repertoires were generated with immunoSEQ multiplex PCR, while TCRdb's copy carries only in-frame clones and drops some. The sample lists approximately 25,000 clones, 80% to 90% occurring once. Material: unsorted PBMCs, obtained 1.2 years after starting antiretroviral therapy. The receptor set was obtained from a man aged 50 or older with HIV.

This clone was counted between two and nine times. The V and J genes are TRBV30 and TRBJ1-2; tentatively, D is TRBD1 (5 bases). The V and J ends lost 2 bases and 8 bases respectively, with 9 bases between them. The CDR3 loop spans 11 amino acids. The germline gives CDR1 GTSNPN, CDR2 SVGIG (reference sequence). CDR3 nucleotide sequence: TGTGCCTGGAGTACCCGGGGGGGCTACACCTTC. Translated: CAWSTRGGYTF.

J is TRBJ1-1 and V is TRBV6-5; TRBD1 matches 8 bases. Trimming at V came to 6 bases and at J to 3 bases, leaving 3 bases not matched to a gene. From germline, CDR1 is MNHEY and CDR2 SVGAGI. The CDR3 extends over 13 amino acids. The CDR3, as DNA: TGTGCCAGCAGACAGGGGGGGGACACTGAAGCTTTCTTT. This codes for CASRQGGDTEAFF.

The rearrangement joins TRBV2 to TRBJ2-2, with 9 bases aligning to TRBD2. CDR1 is SNHLY, CDR2 FYNNEI, per germline. The CDR3 length is 16 residues. After removal of 4 bases from V and 4 bases from J, the junction contained 7 bases not matched to a gene. The CDR3 sequence: CASSAAGGRVTGELFF. The CDR3 DNA is TGTGCCAGCAGTGCCGCGGGGGGGAGGGTCACCGGGGAGCTGTTTTTT.

This clone was detected once. The V and J genes are TRBV6-1 and TRBJ1-2; no clear D. Trimming cost V 6 bases and J 7 bases, with 21 bases left between them. Germline CDR1 and CDR2: MNHNS and SASEGT. This CDR3 spans 15 amino acids. The CDR3 protein is CASRPTLSSLSGYTF. The CDR3 coding sequence is TGTGCCAGCAGGCCGACGCTTTCTAGTTTGAGTGGCTACACCTTC.

This chain links TRBV18 with TRBJ1-5; D is undetermined. Germline V gene data show CDR1 as KGHSH and CDR2 as LQKENI. CDR3 length: 14 residues. Trimming took 8 bases from V and 0 from J, leaving 11 bases between them. The CDR3 DNA reads TGTGCCAGCCCGACCGTACATAGCAATCAGCCCCAGCATTTT. Translation gives CASPTVHSNQPQHF.

The rearrangement uses TRBV28 and TRBJ1-1; D gene ambiguous. Trimming left V 10 bases short and J 3 bases short, with 21 bases between. This CDR3 region has 15 residues. Germline-derived CDR1 and CDR2 are MDHEN and SYDVKM. CDR3 nucleotides: TGTGCCATCCAAAGTGGGCGGAAGCAGGACACTGAAGCTTTCTTT. It encodes CAIQSGRKQDTEAFF. The complete variable domain, with remaining parts taken from reference TRBV28 and TRBJ1-1, reads DVKVTQSSRYLVKRTGEKVFLECVQDMDHENMFWYRQDPGLGLRLIYFSYDVKMKEKGDIPEGYSVSREKKERFSLILESASTNQTSMYLCAIQSGRKQDTEAFFGQGTRLTVV.

J is TRBJ1-1 and V is TRBV6-6, with a weak D call TRBD1 (6 bases). The V end lost 5 bases, the J end lost 3 bases, and 13 bases lay between the germline ends. The germline V gene has CDR1 MNHNY and CDR2 SVGAGI (reference sequence). There are 14 residues in the CDR3. The CDR3 region is CASSPGRGYTEAFF. As DNA, the CDR3 is TGTGCCAGCAGTCCAGGGAGGGGGTACACTGAAGCTTTCTTT.

A single count supports this clone. The rearrangement uses TRBV5-1 and TRBJ2-1; D is ambiguous. Germline V gene sequence: CDR1 SGHRS, CDR2 YFSETQ. This CDR3 spans 15 amino acids. Between the trimmed V and J ends, which lost 0 bases and 0 bases, there was a span of 7 bases. The CDR3 DNA follows: TGCGCCAGCAGCTTGGACGGTAGCTCCTACAATGAGCAGTTCTTC. Translating gives CASSLDGSSYNEQFF.

This clone was seen only once. The V gene is TRBV30, the J gene TRBJ2-2; D uncertain. V dropped 2 bases and J dropped 6 bases, with 13 bases sitting between them. This CDR3 has 14 residues. Germline V gene sequence: CDR1 GTSNPN, CDR2 SVGIG (reference sequence). CDR3 coding DNA: TGTGCCTGGAGTCTACGAGGTCAGGCCGGGGAGCTGTTTTTT. It yields the protein CAWSLRGQAGELFF.

The chain couples TRBV2 to TRBJ1-3, with 7 nucleotides matching TRBD1. V trimming: 5 bases; J trimming: 4 bases; junction bases outside the gene matches: 14. The CDR3 totals 17 residues. Germline V gene data show CDR1 as SNHLY and CDR2 as FYNNEI. The CDR3 nucleotides are TGTGCCAGCAGTCTAAATATCGACAGGGTGGCCGGAAACACCATATATTTT. Protein sequence: CASSLNIDRVAGNTIYF. Variable domain in full (rest from reference TRBV2 and TRBJ1-3): EPEVTQTPSHQVTQMGQEVILRCVPISNHLYFYWYRQILGQKVEFLVSFYNNEISEKSEIFDDQFSVERPDGSNFTLKIRSTKLEDSAMYFCASSLNIDRVAGNTIYFGEGSWLTVV.

The chain joins TRBV2 to TRBJ1-5; 10 bases map to TRBD1. This CDR3 spans 14 amino acids. V lost 8 bases, J lost 6 bases, and 7 bases stayed unmatched. CDR1 and CDR2 (germline): SNHLY, FYNNEI. This CDR3 is CASRRGQGTQPQHF. The CDR3 DNA follows: TGTGCCAGCCGCCGGGGACAGGGGACTCAGCCCCAGCATTTT.

CDR3 in DNA: TGTGCCAGCCACAACGGGTGGGGAGTATCTGAAGCTTTCTTT. It translates to CASHNGWGVSEAFF. V is TRBV6-5 and J is TRBJ1-1; D is uncertain. CDR1 and CDR2 (germline): MNHEY, SVGAGI. This CDR3 has 14 residues. With 8 bases removed from V and 6 bases from J, the gap between germline ends came to 19 bases.

This clone has only one observation. The rearrangement joins TRBV4-1 to TRBJ2-1, with D unresolved. In germline, CDR1 is MGHRA, CDR2 YSYEKL. There are 14 residues in the CDR3. The V gene lost 0 bases and the J gene lost 5 bases, with 8 bases spanning the gap. CDR3 coding DNA: TGCGCCAGCAGCCAAGAAGGCACAAACAATGAGCAGTTCTTC. Translation: CASSQEGTNNEQFF.

This clone was found a few times. The rearrangement uses TRBV4-1 and TRBJ1-2, with no clear D. Trimming took 2 bases from V and 2 from J, leaving 12 bases between them. This CDR3 is 15 amino acids long. Germline CDR1 MGHRA, CDR2 YSYEKL. The CDR3 bases are TGCGCCAGCAGCCAAATTCATGGGGTCAACTATGGCTACACCTTC. It yields the protein CASSQIHGVNYGYTF.

V is TRBV7-9 and J is TRBJ2-1; a weak D match, TRBD1 (6 bases). CDR1 SEHNR and CDR2 FQNEAQ come from the germline V gene (reference sequence). This CDR3 comprises 16 residues. V was clipped by 1 base and J by 8 bases, with 18 bases between them. CDR3 nucleotides: TGTGCCAGCAGCTTAGAAGGGACAAGGGGCATCGATGAGCAGTTCTTC. Protein sequence: CASSLEGTRGIDEQFF.

The chain is built from TRBV6-5 and TRBJ1-1, with D possibly being TRBD1 (5 bases). The germline V gene encodes CDR1 MNHEY and CDR2 SVGAGI. V lost 0 bases and J lost 7, with 9 bases in between. CDR3 length equals 13 residues. CDR3 loop: CASSYSWGSEAFF. The CDR3, as DNA: TGTGCCAGCAGTTACTCATGGGGGAGTGAAGCTTTCTTT.

This rearrangement joins TRBV10-3 to TRBJ2-3, with TRBD2 matching 8 bases. Germline CDR1 ENHRY, CDR2 SYGVKD. V shed 11 bases, J shed 5 bases, and the junction held 3 bases outside the gene matches. The CDR3 loop spans 11 amino acids. The CDR3 sequence is CAFGGGDTQYF. CDR3 coding DNA: TGTGCCTTCGGGGGGGGAGATACGCAGTATTTT.

J is TRBJ1-1 and V is TRBV28; D gene unclear. The CDR3 loop spans 14 amino acids. V lost 6 bases and J lost 1, with 12 bases in between. The V gene's germline CDR1 is MDHEN and CDR2 SYDVKM. In nucleotides, the CDR3 is TGTGCCAGCAGACCTCCATCCCGGAACACTGAAGCTTTCTTT. Translated: CASRPPSRNTEAFF.